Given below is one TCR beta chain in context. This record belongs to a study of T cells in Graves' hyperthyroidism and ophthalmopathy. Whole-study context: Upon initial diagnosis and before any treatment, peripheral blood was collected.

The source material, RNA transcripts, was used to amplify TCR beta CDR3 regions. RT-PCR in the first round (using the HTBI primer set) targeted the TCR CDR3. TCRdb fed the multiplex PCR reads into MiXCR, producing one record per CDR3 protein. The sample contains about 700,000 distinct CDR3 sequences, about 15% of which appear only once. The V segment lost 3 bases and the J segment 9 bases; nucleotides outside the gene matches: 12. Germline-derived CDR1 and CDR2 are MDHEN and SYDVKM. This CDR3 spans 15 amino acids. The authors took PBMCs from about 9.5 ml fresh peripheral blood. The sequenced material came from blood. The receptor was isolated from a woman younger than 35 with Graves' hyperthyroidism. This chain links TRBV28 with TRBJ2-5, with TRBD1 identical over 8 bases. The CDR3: CASSLAPFRGPAQYF. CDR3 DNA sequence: TGTGCCAGCAGTTTGGCTCCTTTCAGGGGGCCGGCCCAGTACTTC.